This T cell receptor (beta chain) was captured in a study of T cell responses to AZD1222 COVID-19 vaccine. Overall study results and limits: Among the donors, most were white British and more were female, and clonal diversity was possibly underestimated. Variant regions that are unmutated are reportedly the target of nearly half of spike-specific TCRs.

The CDR3 has 16 amino acids. CDR1 is PRHDT, CDR2 FYEKMQ, per germline (reference sequence). The V end lost 4 bases, the J end lost 8 bases, and 21 bases lay between the germline ends. TCRdb's copy holds only in-frame clones and misses some; the assay was immunoSEQ multiplex PCR. The data hold 80,000 to 95,000 clones, with around 92% observed a single time. A single count supports this clone. Its specificity is unknown. Specimen: peripheral blood, collected on day 0 of MenACWY control vaccination. The TCR comes from an adult in good health. The chain is built from TRBV13 and TRBJ2-4, with a possible D match to TRBD2 (7 bases). CDR3 nucleotides: TGTGCCAGCAGCTCCCGGTTTGAGGGGGGGGCCCACATTCAGTACTTC. Its translation: CASSSRFEGGAHIQYF.